Shown below are 25 T cell receptor beta chains from a single sample sequenced in a study of OX40 agonist ivuxolimab in advanced cancers. The library came from the immunoSEQ multiplex PCR assay. The immuneACCESS repertoire file appears here via TCRdb, limited to in-frame rearrangements. These files lack a portion of the clones; in checked studies, under half of the deficit traces to unresolved V genes, and the cause of the others is not known. Present in this sample are about 68,000 clones, roughly 90% of which were seen just once. Of the sample, roughly 0.89% falls within the top ten clones. The sample in question was CD4+ or CD8+ T cells sorted from blood, obtained in a trial of the OX40 agonist ivuxolimab. These receptors came from an adult with an advanced solid tumor such as melanoma, head and neck, liver or kidney cancer.

This chain connects TRBV2 to TRBJ2-7; D is ambiguous. This CDR3 is 13 amino acids long. CDR1 and CDR2 (germline): SNHLY, FYNNEI. Trimming pared 8 bases from V and 2 bases from J, leaving 13 bases between. The CDR3 coding sequence is TGTGCCAGCGGGTCGCAGGAAGCCTACGAGCAGTACTTC. Its translation is CASGSQEAYEQYF.

V is TRBV5-5 and J is TRBJ1-1; D is undetermined. V lost 2 bases and J 5 bases, leaving 7 bases between the germline ends. Germline CDR1 is SGHKS and CDR2 is YYEKEE (reference sequence). CDR3 length: 12 amino acids. The CDR3 here is CASSLRTTEAFF. The DNA for the CDR3 is TGTGCCAGCAGCTTACGGACTACTGAAGCTTTCTTT.

This chain joins TRBV18 and TRBJ1-5; unclear D gene. The germline CDR1 and CDR2 sequences are KGHSH and LQKENI. V was pared by 2 bases and J by 0 bases, with 8 bases between. The CDR3 runs to 15 residues. The CDR3 DNA is TGTGCCAGCTCACCAACGGTAATTAGCAATCAGCCCCAGCATTTT. It specifies CASSPTVISNQPQHF.

V is TRBV9 and J is TRBJ2-5; TRBD1 is a possible D gene (6 bases). The V end lost 3 bases, the J end lost 1 base, and 10 bases lay between the germline ends. The CDR3 sequence is 14 residues long. The germline V gene encodes CDR1 SGDLS and CDR2 YYNGEE. The CDR3, as DNA: TGTGCCAGCAGCGCCTCGGACAGCCAAGAGACCCAGTACTTC. As protein: CASSASDSQETQYF.

V and J are TRBV28 and TRBJ1-2; 9 bases map to TRBD1. The CDR3 runs to 16 residues. V lost 3 bases and J lost 8; bases outside the gene matches: 13. Looked up from germline, CDR1 is MDHEN and CDR2 is SYDVKM. The CDR3 DNA reads TGTGCCAGCAGTTTGATTGCGACAGGGGGAATAGGGGGCTACACCTTC. This encodes CASSLIATGGIGGYTF.

This clone has just a few counts. The genes are TRBV9 and TRBJ1-1; 7 nucleotides line up with TRBD1. Germline values: CDR1 SGDLS, CDR2 YYNGEE. This CDR3 is 16 amino acids long. Trimming removed 0 bases from V and 5 bases from J; junction bases left unmatched: 10. CDR3 region: CASSVDEGAIGTEAFF. DNA of the CDR3: TGTGCCAGCAGCGTAGATGAGGGGGCTATAGGAACTGAAGCTTTCTTT.

This rearrangement joins TRBV7-2 to TRBJ2-1; D assignment may be TRBD1 or TRBD2 (6 bases each). The CDR3 sequence is 17 residues long. Trimming shortened V by 1 base and J by 8 bases, and 21 bases separated the two germline ends. Germline CDR1 and CDR2: SGHTA and FQGNSA. CDR3 in amino acids: CASSLGSLRGGGYEQFF. The CDR3 DNA sequence: TGTGCCAGCAGCTTAGGTTCGCTCCGCGGAGGGGGGTATGAGCAGTTCTTC.

The chain recombines TRBV4-1 with TRBJ1-2; TRBD1 might be the D (5 bases). CDR3 length: 15 residues. Germline CDR1 is MGHRA and CDR2 is YSYEKL. V lost 6 bases to trimming and J lost 8 bases, with 22 bases between them. For the CDR3, the DNA is TGCGCCAGCAGACTCACTCCGATTGGGACGATCGGCTACACCTTC. Translation gives CASRLTPIGTIGYTF.

The chain is built from TRBV4-3 and TRBJ2-3, with D perhaps given as TRBD1 or TRBD2 (6 bases each). Germline values: CDR1 LGHNA, CDR2 YSLEER. This CDR3 has 20 residues. Trimming pared 0 bases from V and 2 bases from J, leaving 24 bases between. The CDR3 spells CASSQDWRGVGFADTDTQYF. Here the CDR3 DNA reads TGCGCCAGCAGCCAAGACTGGAGGGGGGTAGGTTTTGCGGACACAGATACGCAGTATTTT.

The chain employs TRBV29-1 and TRBJ2-2, with D perhaps TRBD2 (5 bases). Germline V gives CDR1 SQVTM, CDR2 ANQGSEA. The length of the CDR3 is 13 residues. V lost 2 bases and J lost 7, with 11 bases in between. The CDR3 reads CSVEILGSGELFF. The DNA of the CDR3 is TGCAGCGTTGAAATACTAGGGAGCGGGGAGCTGTTTTTT.

In its sample, this clone was seen a few times. The genes are TRBV6-5 and TRBJ1-2; D not certain. The CDR3 is 15 amino acids. V was pared by 4 bases and J by 0 bases, with 12 bases between. Germline V gives CDR1 MNHEY, CDR2 SVGAGI. CDR3 loop: CASSFSPDPNYGYTF. The CDR3 DNA follows: TGTGCCAGCAGTTTTTCTCCAGACCCTAACTATGGCTACACCTTC.

This chain connects TRBV11-3 to TRBJ2-2, with 8 bases fitting TRBD2. V gave up 6 bases and J gave up 6 bases; unmatched junction bases: 3. The CDR3 length is 13 residues. Looked up from germline, CDR1 is SGHNT and CDR2 is YENEEA. CDR3 protein: CASRPSGPGELFF. The CDR3 DNA sequence: TGTGCCAGCAGGCCTAGCGGGCCCGGGGAGCTGTTTTTT.

This chain joins TRBV28 and TRBJ1-5; no definite D call. V was cut by 4 bases and J by 5 bases, with 15 bases left in between. Germline V lookup: CDR1 MDHEN, CDR2 SYDVKM. The CDR3 has 15 amino acids. CDR3 in amino acids: CASSSSRLGDQPQHF. The DNA for the CDR3 is TGTGCCAGCAGTTCCTCTAGATTGGGCGATCAGCCCCAGCATTTT.

V usage is TRBV5-6 and J usage is TRBJ1-1; 8 bases match TRBD1. Germline trimming cut 4 bases from V and 3 bases from J; bases unmatched to any gene: 20. This CDR3 comprises 19 residues. Germline loops: CDR1 SGHDT, CDR2 YYEEEE. The CDR3 sequence: CASSPYKDRVTSLYTEAFF. DNA of the CDR3: TGTGCCAGCAGCCCGTATAAGGACAGGGTAACCTCCCTGTACACTGAAGCTTTCTTT.

This chain links TRBV5-1 with TRBJ2-5, with TRBD1 matching 11 bases. J gave up 4 bases and V 3 bases, and 5 bases lay outside the gene matches. The CDR3 sequence is 15 residues long. Germline CDR1 SGHRS, CDR2 YFSETQ. CDR3 coding DNA: TGCGCCAGCAGCTCGCCGGGACAGGGGGGAGAGACCCAGTACTTC. This codes for CASSSPGQGGETQYF.

The CDR3: CATSPGPETQYF. CDR3 in DNA: TGTGCCACCTCCCCGGGCCCTGAGACCCAGTACTTC. V is TRBV18 and J is TRBJ2-5; D is unresolved. The CDR3 is 12 amino acids. The germline V gene has CDR1 KGHSH and CDR2 LQKENI. With 10 bases removed from V and 5 bases from J, the gap between germline ends came to 14 bases.

The chain recombines TRBV27 with TRBJ2-1; D is perhaps TRBD1 (5 bases). CDR1 is MNHEY, CDR2 SMNVEV, per germline (reference sequence). The CDR3 length is 14 residues. Trimming removed 7 bases at V and 5 bases at J, with 15 bases between. The CDR3 loop is CASMRDGRDNEQFF. The CDR3 nucleotides are TGTGCCAGCATGAGAGATGGCAGGGACAATGAGCAGTTCTTC.

The chain uses TRBV5-1 and TRBJ2-1, with D possibly TRBD2 on 6 matching bases. V was pared by 7 bases and J by 0 bases, with 14 bases between. This CDR3 is 15 amino acids long. Germline CDR1 is SGHRS and CDR2 is YFSETQ. In nucleotides, the CDR3 is TGCGCCAGCGGGATTTGGGGACTCTCCTACAATGAGCAGTTCTTC. Translation: CASGIWGLSYNEQFF.

The rearrangement joins TRBV7-3 to TRBJ2-3; D tentatively reads TRBD1 or TRBD2 (5 bases each). Germline CDR1 is SGHTA and CDR2 is FQGTGA. V shed 2 bases and J shed 1 base, with 13 bases lying between them. The CDR3 covers 16 residues. CDR3 loop: CASSLRGTTGTDTQYF. The CDR3 DNA follows: TGTGCCAGCAGCTTACGAGGGACCACCGGCACAGATACGCAGTATTTT.

This chain uses TRBV5-6 with TRBJ1-2; TRBD1 matches 8 bases. The CDR3 length is 16 residues. Germline V gives CDR1 SGHDT, CDR2 YYEEEE. V shed 4 bases and J 0 bases; nucleotides not matched to a gene: 8. CDR3 coding DNA: TGTGCCAGCAGCGGGGGTGACAGGGGAGCTAACTATGGCTACACCTTC. Translated, it gives CASSGGDRGANYGYTF.

The chain employs TRBV27 and TRBJ1-3, with D unclear. Looked up from germline, CDR1 is MNHEY and CDR2 is SMNVEV (reference sequence). This CDR3 has 14 residues. Trimming cost V 5 bases and J 2 bases, with 10 bases left between them. CDR3 sequence: CASSKGLPGNTIYF. The CDR3 DNA reads as TGTGCCAGCAGTAAGGGCCTCCCTGGAAACACCATATATTTT.

The chain combines TRBV18 with TRBJ2-7; D is possibly TRBD1 (7 bases). Trimming cost V 6 bases and J 7 bases, with 19 bases left between them. CDR1 and CDR2 (germline): KGHSH, LQKENI. The CDR3 spans 14 residues. This CDR3 reads CASSPGGGSGEQYF. The CDR3, as DNA: TGTGCCAGCTCTCCCGGAGGGGGCTCGGGAGAGCAGTACTTC. Complete variable domain (other parts from reference TRBV18 and TRBJ2-7): NAGVMQNPRHLVRRRGQEARLRCSPMKGHSHVYWYRQLPEEGLKFMVYLQKENIIDESGMPKERFSAEFPKEGPSILRIQQVVRGDSAAYFCASSPGGGSGEQYFGPGTRLTVT.

CDR3 residues: CASSYRQGFGGYEQYF. DNA for the CDR3: TGTGCCAGCAGTTATCGACAGGGGTTTGGGGGCTACGAGCAGTACTTC. This chain joins TRBV28 and TRBJ2-7, with TRBD1 matching 8 bases. The CDR3 is 16 amino acids. Germline values: CDR1 MDHEN, CDR2 SYDVKM. Trimming at V came to 4 bases and at J to 3 bases, leaving 11 bases not matched to a gene.

This sequence joins TRBV7-2 and TRBJ1-1; D remains unclear. CDR1 is SGHTA and CDR2 is FQGNSA in the germline V gene. The CDR3 contains 13 residues. V was trimmed by 1 base and J by 10 bases, leaving 13 bases between them. CDR3 nucleotides: TGTGCCAGCAGCTTAGATCAGGCAGCAACAGCTTTCTTT. Translation gives CASSLDQAATAFF.

The chain recombines TRBV27 with TRBJ2-7; 14 bases align to TRBD2. The V and J ends lost 5 bases and 4 bases, in that order; junction bases with no gene match: 4. This CDR3 contains 15 residues. CDR1 is MNHEY, CDR2 SMNVEV, per germline (reference sequence). The CDR3 bases are TGTGCCAGCAGTACGGGACTAGCGGGAGATTACGAGCAGTACTTC. Its protein product is CASSTGLAGDYEQYF.